The 5 T cell receptor beta chains given below trace back to one sample, sequenced in a study of T cells after posttransplantation cyclophosphamide. Control samples came 1 year after myeloablative marrow transplants with methotrexate plus calcineurin inhibitor. The protocol was immunoSEQ multiplex PCR, while the TCRdb copy is restricted to in-frame clones and leaves out a portion. The table lists approximately 5,000 clones, about three quarters of them singletons. Here the sequenced sample was PBMCs, taken roughly 320 days after allogeneic stem cell transplant with calcineurin inhibitor and methotrexate. The receptors stem from a female patient aged 45-60 years who received an allogeneic stem cell transplant from an unrelated donor, was CMV-positive, and had acute and chronic GVHD. Some of these T cells may belong to the graft donor.

The V and J genes are TRBV9 and TRBJ2-1, with 11 bases that match TRBD2. The CDR3 contains 15 residues. Per the germline V gene, CDR1 is SGDLS and CDR2 is YYNGEE. With V trimmed by 3 bases and J by 8 bases, 7 bases remained unmatched. The CDR3 nucleotides read TGTGCCAGCAGCGCCGGGACTAGCGGCGGGGATGAGCAGTTCTTC. Translated, it gives CASSAGTSGGDEQFF.

The rearrangement joins TRBV6-5 to TRBJ2-7; 9 bases line up with TRBD1. The ends lost 2 bases at V and 5 bases at J; junction bases unmatched: 10. Germline CDR1 reads MNHEY; CDR2 reads SVGAGI. The CDR3 sequence is 16 residues long. This CDR3 is CASSYDEWTGVDEQYF. CDR3 DNA sequence: TGTGCCAGCAGTTACGATGAATGGACAGGGGTAGACGAGCAGTACTTC.

This chain connects TRBV28 to TRBJ2-7, with a tentative D call TRBD1 (6 bases). Germline loops: CDR1 MDHEN, CDR2 SYDVKM. The CDR3 is 12 residues long. The germline V and J ends were trimmed by 3 bases and 4 bases, with 7 bases remaining between them. CDR3 amino acids: CASSFTGYEQYF. CDR3 coding DNA: TGTGCCAGCAGTTTTACAGGGTACGAGCAGTACTTC.

V and J are TRBV6-5 and TRBJ2-7; 10 positions agree with TRBD2. This CDR3 comprises 15 residues. The V and J ends lost 2 bases and 3 bases, in that order; junction bases with no gene match: 4. CDR1 MNHEY and CDR2 SVGAGI come from the germline V gene. CDR3 nucleotide sequence: TGTGCCAGCAGTTACGGACTAGCGGATTTCTACGAGCAGTACTTC. This gives the protein CASSYGLADFYEQYF.

This clone came up once. The rearrangement uses TRBV6-1 and TRBJ2-7; 8 bases agree with TRBD1. This CDR3 contains 12 residues. CDR1 MNHNS and CDR2 SASEGT come from the germline V gene. After removal of 8 bases from V and 3 bases from J, the junction contained 3 bases not matched to a gene. As DNA, the CDR3 is TGTGCCAGCGATGACAGGGGCTACGAGCAGTACTTC. This translates into CASDDRGYEQYF.